The present entry profiles one T cell receptor beta chain with its context. These data come from a study of blood T cell repertoires in COVID-19. At the level of the study: COVID-19 samples from acute and convalescent phases originated in the United States, Italy and Spain. In each case, the material was cDNA or gDNA derived from T cells, B-cell-depleted T cells, or PBMCs.

The CDR3 runs to 15 residues. V shed 4 bases and J 0 bases; nucleotides not matched to a gene: 4. Germline V gene lookup returns CDR1 SGHNT and CDR2 YYREEE (reference sequence). Clones were sequenced by immunoSEQ multiplex PCR, and TCRdb holds only the in-frame ones, with some missing. The profile covers roughly 300,000 clones, with under 90% appearing a single time and under 3% taken by the ten largest. Sequenced: peripheral blood. The receptor was isolated from a woman aged 60-75 years with active or convalescent COVID-19. The rearrangement joins TRBV5-4 to TRBJ1-2; 9 bases line up with TRBD1. The CDR3 reads CASSSGTGSNYGYTF. The DNA for the CDR3 is TGTGCCAGCAGCAGCGGGACAGGGTCTAACTATGGCTACACCTTC.